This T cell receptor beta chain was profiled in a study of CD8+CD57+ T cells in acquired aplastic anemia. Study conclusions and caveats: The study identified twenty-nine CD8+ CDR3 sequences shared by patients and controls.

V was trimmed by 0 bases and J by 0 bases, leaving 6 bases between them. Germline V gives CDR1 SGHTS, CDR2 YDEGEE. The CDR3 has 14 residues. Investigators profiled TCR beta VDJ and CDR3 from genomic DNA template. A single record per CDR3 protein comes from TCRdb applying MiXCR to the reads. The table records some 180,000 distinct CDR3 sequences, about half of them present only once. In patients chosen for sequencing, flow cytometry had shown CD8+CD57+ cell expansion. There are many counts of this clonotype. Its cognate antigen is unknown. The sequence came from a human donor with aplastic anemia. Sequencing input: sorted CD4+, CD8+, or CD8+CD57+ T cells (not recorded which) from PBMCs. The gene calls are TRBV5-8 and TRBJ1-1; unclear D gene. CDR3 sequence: CASSLDTLNTEAFF. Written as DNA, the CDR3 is TGTGCCAGCAGCTTGGACACCTTGAACACTGAAGCTTTCTTT.